This TCR beta chain was observed in a study of human T cells and chemical hapten exposure. Study results and caveats: There was no change with DPC sensitization in TCRs above 1 in 1000 frequency.

TCRdb processed the RACE reads anew with MiXCR; each CDR3 protein has one entry. The sample yields about 80,000 distinct CDR3 sequences, 9.5% to 13% seen once. A word on this clonotype: No antigen is known for it.

The CDR3 runs to 15 residues. Trimming cost V 0 bases and J 2 bases; bases outside gene matches: 3. Germline CDR1 MNHNY, CDR2 SVGAGI (reference sequence). The time point here: patch test 2, 6 weeks after DPC sensitization. Treatment denoted: therapeutic diphenylcyclopropenone sensitization with weekly scalp DPC. The chain carries TRBV6-6 and TRBJ1-1; 7 positions match TRBD1. Source: whole blood, taken in connection with sensitization to the hapten diphenylcyclopropenone (DPC). The sequence came from a woman in her thirties with alopecia areata. Some clones in this sample may be carry-over from other donors' samples. In DNA form, the CDR3 reads TGTGCCAGCAGTTACTCAGGAGGGGGCAACACTGAAGCTTTCTTT. Translating it yields CASSYSGGGNTEAFF.